This T cell receptor (beta chain) was observed in a study of PD-1 blockade in classical Hodgkin lymphoma (dated by TCRdb to the early 2020s). For context, the study as a whole: Nivolumab dosing was 3 mg/kg intravenously every 2 weeks, continuing until either disease progression or unacceptable toxicity. The study used CyTOF and TCR beta sequencing to define a peripheral blood immune signature of response to PD-1 blockade in classical Hodgkin lymphoma.

Turning to this clone: The target of this receptor is not known. Nothing much larger sits one base from this clone, and base qualities are not available.

The Qiagen DNeasy kit was used to extract genomic DNA from unsorted PBMCs and from the negatively selected CD4+ and CD8+ fractions. TCR beta CDR3 regions were subjected to amplification by immunoSEQ multiplex PCR with primers that anneal to V and J segments. A synthetic immune receptor repertoire was used to minimize amplification bias, and any residual bias was removed computationally once sequencing was done. From the authors' description of their analysis: Repertoire diversity was quantified as the Shannon entropy index using custom Python scripts. The unsorted, CD4+ and CD8+ repertoires were each analyzed separately, with the exception of combined analyses, where CD4+ and CD8+ sequences were merged in silico. A clone was considered expanded if an increase in frequency of at least 2-fold after treatment relative to C1D1 was found, and a pseudocount of 0.5 was applied to clones undetected at baseline. Clones with 0 or 1 copy at C1D1 were classified as singleton clones, and clones with 2 or more copies were classified as non-singleton clones. By matching protein sequences in sorted samples from the same patient, clones expanded in unsorted samples were annotated as CD4+, CD8+ or unknown. Wilcoxon tests on paired samples were used to test diversity changes from C1D1 to C4D1. The table comes from immuneACCESS by way of TCRdb, which keeps in-frame sequences with V and J called. Part of the clones is missing from these tables; in studies checked, under half for an unresolved V gene and the rest for unknown reasons. D and trimming come from the DNA, and the V and J calls and clone size come from that table. The sample has about 26,000 clones on record, around 70% of them singletons. The ten top clones hold about 11% of the sample.

The full study reports these points: The study was limited to a single clinical trial cohort, and causes of repertoire differences, possibly disease activity or prior therapy, remained undefined. Among trial patients, those achieving complete response had baseline diversity similar to that of newly diagnosed patients, while diversity was significantly lower in partial responders and progressors. Diversity was lower in patients who began nivolumab less than 1 year after ASCT, so these patients were left out of later analyses to avoid confounding by immune reconstitution. A significant rise by C4D1 was seen in CD4+ but not CD8+ TCR diversity (p=0.0027 vs p=0.16), with the rise being most apparent in complete responders (p=0.02). Baseline TCR diversity was reported as lower in newly diagnosed patients than in healthy donors, and lower still in relapsed/refractory patients.

At the junction V is shortened by 7 bases and J by 8 bases; bases outside the gene matches: 12. The germline V gene specifies WSHSY as CDR1 and SAAADI as CDR2. The CDR3 goes from the cysteine to the phenylalanine over 15 residues. The read is trimmed to its CDR3 DNA, 45 bases read in frame from base 1. The time point tag for this specimen amounts to: cycle 2 day 1 (C2D1) of nivolumab. All trial patients had relapsed after autologous stem cell transplantation, with cohorts A, B and C differing in prior brentuximab vedotin exposure. The trial cohort was composed of about 54 patients with relapsed/refractory classical Hodgkin lymphoma, for whom complete response, partial response or progressive disease was recorded as best overall response. Single-agent nivolumab was administered to trial patients in the multi-cohort phase II CheckMate 205 trial. Best overall response was determined by an independent review committee according to the 2007 International Working Group response criteria. Trial PBMCs were collected immediately before nivolumab initiation (C1D1) and during therapy at cycle 2 day 1 and cycle 4 day 1. Peripheral blood was collected in 8 mL Vacutainer Cell Preparation Tubes, from which PBMCs were isolated by centrifugation and then cryopreserved.

The clonotype originates from a human donor with classical Hodgkin lymphoma. Sample: peripheral blood mononuclear cells (PBMCs), taken before the second cycle of nivolumab. The chain couples TRBV10-2 to TRBJ2-1, with TRBD2 matching 9 junction bases. The CDR3 has the sequence CASNARGGRGYEQFF. The DNA is TGCGCCAGCAACGCGCGGGGCGGGAGGGGCTATGAGCAGTTCTTC.